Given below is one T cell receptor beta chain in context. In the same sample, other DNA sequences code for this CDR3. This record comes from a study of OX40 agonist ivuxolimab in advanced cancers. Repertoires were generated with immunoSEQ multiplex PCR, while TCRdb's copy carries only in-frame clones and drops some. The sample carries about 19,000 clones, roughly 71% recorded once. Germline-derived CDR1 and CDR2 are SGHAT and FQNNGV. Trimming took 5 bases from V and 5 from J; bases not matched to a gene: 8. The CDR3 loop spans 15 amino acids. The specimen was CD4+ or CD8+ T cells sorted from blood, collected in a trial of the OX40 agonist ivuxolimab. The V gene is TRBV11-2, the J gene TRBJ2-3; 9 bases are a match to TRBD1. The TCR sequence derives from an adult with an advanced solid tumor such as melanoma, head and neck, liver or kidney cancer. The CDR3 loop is CASSPGGQGKDTQYF. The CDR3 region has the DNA TGTGCCAGCAGCCCGGGGGGACAGGGTAAAGATACGCAGTATTTT.